This T cell receptor beta chain was documented in a study of shared clonotypes between healthy human individuals (dated by TCRdb to about 2020). Regarding the complete study: The cohort comprised a couple of women and a few men aged 18 to 49 years. Per donor, three plates each were used for CD4 naive and CD4 memory, two for CD8 naive, and one for CD8 memory. The study deeply sequenced blood TCR repertoires of about 5 healthy adults to estimate repertoire size and the extent of clonotype sharing between individuals. Different laboratories and diverse techniques were used to prepare libraries and sequence TCR repertoires, to increase sequencing depth and limit assay-specific biases. Between about 0.85 and 8.9 billion PBMCs per donor were obtained by leukapheresis.

Using the deep immunoSEQ assay, TCR CDR3 regions were amplified from genomic DNA by multiplex PCR. For each cell subset, the extracted genomic DNA was distributed evenly across all wells of several immunoSEQ 96-well plates, and each plate served as one replicate. Each replicate PCR for sorted subsets received roughly 0.2 ug genomic DNA, equal to roughly 30,000 T cell genomes. The purified libraries were quantified using a Qubit 3.0 fluorometer, sized with a Bioanalyzer 2100, and then quantified again using the KAPA Library Quantification kit. A separate single-read 150-cycle Illumina NextSeq 550 flow cell was used to sequence each immunoSEQ 96-well plate. Turning to the authors' computational methods: Because only junctional sequences without quality scores were contained in the immunoSEQ output, filtering matching that applied to full-length reads could not be performed. Sequences were annotated with PyIR, a Python wrapper for IgBLAST v1.9, and V/J genes and CDR3 were assigned using IMGT germline references. Reads were filtered out if the reads had weak V/J assignments (E-value above 1e-6), no CDR3, stop codons, out-of-frame junctions, or ambiguous translated residues. V3J clonotypes were defined as sequences sharing an identical inferred V gene, J gene, and CDR3 amino acid sequence. Percentage overlap between repertoires was computed as shared unique clonotypes divided by the size of the smaller repertoire. RTK rarefaction, the Chao1 estimator, and Recon v2.1 estimates of unobserved clonotypes were used to assess repertoire richness. Generation probabilities for all TCRbeta clonotypes obtained by the gDNA method from several donors were computed using OLGA. The clones in this table, taken by TCRdb from immuneACCESS, are in-frame only. Not every clone is retained; where verified, under half of the shortfall comes from an unresolved V gene, and the cause of the rest is unknown. V and J calls and clone size follow that table, whereas D and trimming were derived from the DNA. The sample table shows approximately 2,200,000 clones, and just over 90% are seen once. Under 2% of the sample is in the top ten clones.

Comments on this clone: The specificity of this receptor is unknown. Qualities for individual bases were not recorded, and no much larger clone is one base off.

CD8 naive samples were CD45RO-negative cells positively selected for CCR7, giving a CD45RA+CCR7+ population that excluded TemRA cells. Healthy HIV-negative adults with no recently reported acute infections or vaccinations were included as donors. Every donor was a Caucasian adult residing in Nashville, Tennessee, USA. Blood was collected by leukapheresis, and PBMCs were isolated by Ficoll-Histopaque density gradient centrifugation and then cryopreserved in liquid nitrogen vapor phase. Analytical flow cytometry was used to check the purity and quantity of every magnetically sorted T cell population. Genomic DNA was isolated from each sorted fraction and quantified by UV absorbance on a Nanodrop 2000c. Paper-wide results and their limitations: About 4.5% of naive CD4, 3% to 4% of naive CD8, roughly 2.4% of memory CD4, and 0.35% to 0.4% of memory CD8 clonotypes were shared across several donors. Pairwise subsampling indicated that sequencing depth was expected to affect the degree of clonotype sharing among donors. Clonotypes shared by all four sorted-subset donors showed higher generation probabilities than non-shared clonotypes. Rarefaction of sorted-subset datasets indicated incomplete sequencing despite the large sequencing depth. Because the study included a small number of donors, the genetic and exposure-history diversity represented was limited. Naive subsets generally had larger estimated clonotype richness than memory subsets did. Sampling was limited to blood, and TCR repertoires in tissue likely differ from TCR repertoires in blood.

Sequences SGHTA (CDR1) and FQGNSA (CDR2) are obtained from the germline V gene. The CDR3 spans 14 residues, from the cysteine through the phenylalanine. The retained sequence is limited to the CDR3, 42 bases, with the frame set at the first base. V gives up 0 bases and J gives up 1 base, and the segment between their germline ends measures 6 bases. The rearrangement joined TRBV7-2 to TRBJ1-1, with the D gene not clear enough to name. The source is a man in his late teens or twenties in good health. Some clones in this sample may be carry-over from other donors' samples. The material sequenced was naive CD8+ T cells from PBMCs. The cell subset or site label of this sample denotes: CD45RA+CCR7+. CDR3 sequence: CASSLAPGNTEAFF. Read as DNA, the sequence is TGTGCCAGCAGCTTAGCCCCAGGGAACACTGAAGCTTTCTTT.